This T cell receptor (beta chain) derives from a study of vaccination effects on CD4 cells after COVID-19. The overall study: ViraFEST used viral peptide pools to expand antigen-specific CD4+ T cells before sequencing. Early and late time points after vaccination were used to sample a few convalescent patients. It was a median of 72 days after the second dose that post-vaccine samples were obtained.

Trimming left V 5 bases short and J 4 bases short, with 17 bases between. Germline CDR1 is PRHDT and CDR2 is FYEKMQ (reference sequence). The CDR3 is made up of 15 amino acids. TCRdb's copy holds only in-frame clones and misses some; the assay was immunoSEQ multiplex PCR. The top ten clones hold 3.5% to 4.5% of a sample with 40,000 to 45,000 clones, approximately 82% of them seen once. The culture ran for roughly ten days, and then CD4+ T cells were isolated. The person was diagnosed with PCR-confirmed SARS-CoV-2 infection between March and December 2020. Each participant was given two doses of one vaccine (BNT162b2 or mRNA-1273). For this clone: Its antigen is still unknown.

The sequences come from CD4+ T cells from PBMCs cultured without peptide, collected after COVID-19 vaccination. The receptor was derived from a human donor who had a prior SARS-CoV-2 infection. V and J are TRBV13 and TRBJ1-2, with D tentatively TRBD1 (5 bases). The CDR3 nucleotides read TGTGCCAGCAGCCCACCAGATGGGGGATCCTATGGCTACACCTTC. It is translated as CASSPPDGGSYGYTF.